The 24 T cell receptor beta chains below come from one sample, sequenced in a study of cytomegalovirus exposure and HLA in healthy donors. Vbeta (60) and Jbeta (13) primers were used in the PCR. The data were produced by immunoSEQ multiplex PCR, yet TCRdb's version contains in-frame clones alone and is incomplete. The repertoire holds 55,000 to 75,000 clones, with 87% as singletons. The specimen sequenced was PBMCs. The receptors were sampled from a man aged 18 to 30 in good health and CMV-seronegative.

The CDR3: CASSYGQGRETQYF. As DNA, the CDR3 is TGTGCCAGCAGTTATGGACAGGGACGGGAGACCCAGTACTTC. The chain couples TRBV2 to TRBJ2-5; 8 nucleotides line up with TRBD1. Germline V gives CDR1 SNHLY, CDR2 FYNNEI. With V trimmed by 5 bases and J by 5 bases, 7 bases remained unmatched. There are 14 residues in the CDR3.

This chain joins TRBV20-1 and TRBJ2-2; D not certain. The CDR3 sequence is 11 residues long. Germline V gene lookup returns CDR1 DFQATT and CDR2 SNEGSKA (reference sequence). V gave up 4 bases and J gave up 6 bases, with 6 bases separating them. DNA of the CDR3: TGCAGTGCTATCCAGGCCGGGGAGCTGTTTTTT. Protein product: CSAIQAGELFF.

This clone was seen only once. The chain carries TRBV4-2 and TRBJ2-2; 11 bases are shared with TRBD2. The CDR3 spans 19 residues. Trimming at V came to 2 bases and at J to 3 bases, leaving 11 bases not matched to a gene. The germline V gene encodes CDR1 LGHNA and CDR2 YNFKEQ. The CDR3 protein is CASSQRGPRTSGYTGELFF. As DNA, the CDR3 is TGTGCCAGCAGCCAAAGGGGCCCTAGGACTAGCGGGTACACCGGGGAGCTGTTTTTT.

A single count supports this clone. This chain uses TRBV9 with TRBJ2-3; perhaps TRBD1 as D (6 bases). The length of the CDR3 is 15 residues. Per the germline V gene, CDR1 is SGDLS and CDR2 is YYNGEE. V was shortened by 3 bases and J by 0 bases, with 11 bases between the two germline ends. For the CDR3, the DNA is TGTGCCAGCAGCGCAGGACAGTTCAGCACAGATACGCAGTATTTT. Translated: CASSAGQFSTDTQYF.

This clone was counted once. The chain joins TRBV28 to TRBJ1-5; the D is unclear. Deletions cut 7 bases from V and 4 bases from J, with 14 bases between. The CDR3 has 14 residues. Germline V gene data show CDR1 as MDHEN and CDR2 as SYDVKM. This chain's CDR3 is CASMSPRPNQPQHF. DNA of the CDR3: TGTGCCAGCATGAGTCCTCGCCCGAATCAGCCCCAGCATTTT.

This chain links TRBV6-1 with TRBJ2-7, with 7 bases aligning to TRBD2. This CDR3 comprises 14 residues. Germline V gene data show CDR1 as MNHNS and CDR2 as SASEGT. Losses at the gene ends were 4 bases for V and 2 bases for J; bases not matched to a gene: 5. The DNA for the CDR3 is TGTGCCAGCAGTGGGCGGGGGACTCCCTACGAGCAGTACTTC. Amino acid sequence: CASSGRGTPYEQYF.

The rearrangement uses TRBV19 and TRBJ2-3, with 10 bases fitting TRBD2. The germline gives CDR1 LNHDA, CDR2 SQIVND (reference sequence). There are 16 residues in the CDR3. With V trimmed by 6 bases and J by 0 bases, 6 bases remained unmatched. The CDR3 protein is CASSPLAGTSTDTQYF. The CDR3 nucleotides are TGTGCCAGTAGCCCACTAGCGGGAACTAGCACAGATACGCAGTATTTT.

J is TRBJ1-2 and V is TRBV15; D is possibly TRBD1 (6 bases). From germline, CDR1 is LNHNV and CDR2 YYDKDF (reference sequence). The CDR3 has 14 amino acids. Trimming left V 5 bases short and J 4 bases short, with 14 bases between. CDR3 DNA: TGTGCCACCAGCGAGGACAGAACTCTCTATGGCTACACCTTC. Its translation: CATSEDRTLYGYTF.

The chain uses TRBV7-2 and TRBJ1-1, with D possibly matching TRBD1 (5 bases). This CDR3 spans 14 amino acids. CDR1 is SGHTA and CDR2 is FQGNSA in the germline V gene. V lost 3 bases, J lost 5 bases, and 13 bases lay in between. The CDR3 coding sequence is TGTGCCAGCAGCTTTGGCGGGGGGAGGACTGAAGCTTTCTTT. Protein product: CASSFGGGRTEAFF.

The rearrangement links TRBV5-1 to TRBJ1-2, with D possibly matching TRBD1 (5 bases). This CDR3 has 12 amino acids. V was pared by 0 bases and J by 6 bases, with 6 bases between. Germline V gives CDR1 SGHRS, CDR2 YFSETQ. CDR3 sequence: CASSLGRDGYTF. The CDR3 DNA reads TGCGCCAGCAGCTTGGGCAGGGATGGCTACACCTTC.

The chain is built from TRBV4-2 and TRBJ1-5, with D possibly being TRBD1 (6 bases). The V and J ends lost 0 bases and 2 bases respectively, with 11 bases between them. Germline CDR1 LGHNA, CDR2 YNFKEQ. CDR3 length: 16 residues. CDR3 loop: CASSQEAGGGNQPQHF. CDR3 DNA: TGTGCCAGCAGCCAAGAGGCGGGGGGCGGCAATCAGCCCCAGCATTTT.

The chain uses TRBV7-9 and TRBJ1-2; 9 bases fit TRBD1. CDR3 length equals 13 residues. V shed 5 bases and J 8 bases; nucleotides not matched to a gene: 6. The V gene's germline CDR1 is SEHNR and CDR2 FQNEAQ (reference sequence). CDR3 in DNA: TGTGCCAGCAGCAGGACAGGGGAGGAGGGCTACACCTTC. Residues: CASSRTGEEGYTF.

The rearrangement joins TRBV7-9 to TRBJ2-7, with D possibly being TRBD1 (6 bases). Germline CDR1 is SEHNR and CDR2 is FQNEAQ (reference sequence). The CDR3 contains 17 residues. V lost 2 bases to trimming and J lost 0 bases, with 17 bases between them. The CDR3 bases are TGTGCCAGCAGCTTATCCGCAGGGGTCCATTCCTCCTACGAGCAGTACTTC. Its translation is CASSLSAGVHSSYEQYF.

This chain joins TRBV4-1 and TRBJ2-7; 7 nucleotides agree with TRBD1. V lost 3 bases to trimming and J lost 5 bases; unmatched junction nucleotides: 10. Germline V gene sequence: CDR1 MGHRA, CDR2 YSYEKL. The CDR3 is made up of 15 amino acids. The CDR3: CASSHPEGAVDEQYF. The CDR3 region has the DNA TGCGCCAGCAGCCATCCAGAGGGGGCGGTGGACGAGCAGTACTTC.

The chain uses TRBV30 and TRBJ2-5; no definite D call. This CDR3 is built from 13 residues. With 3 bases removed from V and 4 bases from J, the gap between germline ends came to 12 bases. Germline values: CDR1 GTSNPN, CDR2 SVGIG (reference sequence). The DNA of the CDR3 is TGTGCCTGGAGGCGCCCATCAGGAGAGACCCAGTACTTC. Its translation: CAWRRPSGETQYF.

In this sample, this clone turned up once. The genes are TRBV5-1 and TRBJ1-6, with 7 bases that match TRBD1. CDR1 SGHRS and CDR2 YFSETQ come from the germline V gene. The CDR3 consists of 15 residues. V shed 4 bases and J 5 bases; nucleotides not matched to a gene: 6. The CDR3 nucleotides are TGCGCCAGCAGCCCAGGGACAGAAAATAATTCACCCCTCCACTTT. Its translation is CASSPGTENNSPLHF.

The CDR3 spells CASSWTRDRGRTEKLFF. The CDR3 bases are TGTGCCAGCAGCTGGACCCGGGACAGGGGGAGGACTGAAAAACTGTTTTTT. This sequence joins TRBV7-9 and TRBJ1-4; TRBD1 matches 11 bases. CDR1 is SEHNR and CDR2 is FQNEAQ in the germline V gene (reference sequence). The CDR3 length is 17 residues. J gave up 7 bases and V 4 bases, and 11 bases lay outside the gene matches.

This clone was seen once. The CDR3 nucleotides read TGCGCCAGCAGCTTGGGAAGCGGGGGAGCCTGGTTGGAGACCCAGTACTTC. Translating it yields CASSLGSGGAWLETQYF. The chain links TRBV5-1 to TRBJ2-5; 8 positions agree with TRBD2. Germline CDR1 is SGHRS and CDR2 is YFSETQ. Unmatched junction bases numbered 12, after V lost 0 bases and J lost 5 bases. CDR3 length: 17 amino acids.

This clone was picked up one time. The chain links TRBV7-9 to TRBJ2-7; TRBD1 might be the D (6 bases). Germline assignment: CDR1 SEHNR and CDR2 FQNEAQ (reference sequence). The CDR3 is made up of 15 amino acids. The V end lost 0 bases, the J end lost 4 bases, and 13 bases lay between the germline ends. CDR3 region: CASSLASATGYEQYF. The DNA of the CDR3 is TGTGCCAGCAGCTTAGCCAGCGCTACAGGGTACGAGCAGTACTTC.

This chain links TRBV28 with TRBJ1-1; tentative D call: TRBD1 (5 bases). The CDR3 is made up of 13 amino acids. Looked up from germline, CDR1 is MDHEN and CDR2 is SYDVKM. V was shortened by 8 bases and J by 0 bases, with 10 bases between the two germline ends. As DNA, the CDR3 is TGTGCCAGCGCAGGGTTCATGAACACTGAAGCTTTCTTT. Translation: CASAGFMNTEAFF.

J is TRBJ2-5 and V is TRBV18; TRBD1 agrees at 10 bases. Germline CDR1 reads KGHSH; CDR2 reads LQKENI. Trimming took 6 bases from V and 2 from J; bases not matched to a gene: 6. The CDR3 has 15 amino acids. As DNA, the CDR3 is TGTGCCAGCTCCACCGGGACAGGGGCTCAAGAGACCCAGTACTTC. It encodes CASSTGTGAQETQYF.

The J gene is TRBJ1-2, the V gene TRBV11-2, with TRBD1 matching 8 bases. There are 17 residues in the CDR3. The V segment lost 1 base and the J segment 6 bases; nucleotides outside the gene matches: 13. Germline loops: CDR1 SGHAT, CDR2 FQNNGV. CDR3 in DNA: TGTGCCAGCAGCTTAGGCCCCCTTTTTTCGGACAGGGATGGCTACACCTTC. Encoded protein: CASSLGPLFSDRDGYTF.

This CDR3 is CAWSVPRTAVLNEKLFF. In DNA form, the CDR3 reads TGTGCCTGGAGTGTACCGAGGACAGCGGTTCTTAATGAAAAACTGTTTTTT. V gene TRBV30 combines with J gene TRBJ1-4, with D perhaps TRBD1 (6 bases). Per germline, CDR1 GTSNPN and CDR2 SVGIG (reference sequence). Trimming removed 0 bases at V and 4 bases at J, with 18 bases between. The CDR3 consists of 17 residues. Full variable domain (remainder filled in from reference TRBV30 and TRBJ1-4): SQTIHQWPATLVQPVGSPLSLECTVEGTSNPNLYWYRQAAGRGLQLLFYSVGIGQISSEVPQNLSASRPQDRQFILSSKKLLLSDSGFYLCAWSVPRTAVLNEKLFFGSGTQLSVL.

The chain joins TRBV15 to TRBJ2-7, with D possibly TRBD1 on 5 matching bases. V lost 1 base, J lost 6 bases, and 10 bases lay in between. Germline V lookup: CDR1 LNHNV, CDR2 YYDKDF (reference sequence). The length of the CDR3 is 13 residues. The CDR3 loop reads CATSRVRGGEQYF. CDR3 DNA: TGTGCCACCAGCAGAGTAAGGGGCGGCGAGCAGTACTTC.